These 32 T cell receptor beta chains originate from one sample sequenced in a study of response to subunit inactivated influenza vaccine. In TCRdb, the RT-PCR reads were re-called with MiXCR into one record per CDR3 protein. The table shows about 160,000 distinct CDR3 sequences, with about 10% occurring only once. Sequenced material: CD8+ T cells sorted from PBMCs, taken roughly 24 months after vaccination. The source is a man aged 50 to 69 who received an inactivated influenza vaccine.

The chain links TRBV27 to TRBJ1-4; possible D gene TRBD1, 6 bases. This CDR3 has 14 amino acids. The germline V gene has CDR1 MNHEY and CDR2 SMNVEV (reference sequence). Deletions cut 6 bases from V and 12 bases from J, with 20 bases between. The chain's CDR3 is CASRTTGYPRELFF. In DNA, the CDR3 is TGTGCCAGCAGAACCACAGGGTACCCTCGTGAACTGTTTTTT.

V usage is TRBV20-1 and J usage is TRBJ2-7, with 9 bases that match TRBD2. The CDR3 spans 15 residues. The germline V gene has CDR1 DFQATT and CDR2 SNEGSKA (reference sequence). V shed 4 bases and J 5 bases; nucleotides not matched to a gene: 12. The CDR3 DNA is TGCAGTGCTACAACTAGCGGGTCCCCCCTAAACGAGCAGTACTTC. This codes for CSATTSGSPLNEQYF.

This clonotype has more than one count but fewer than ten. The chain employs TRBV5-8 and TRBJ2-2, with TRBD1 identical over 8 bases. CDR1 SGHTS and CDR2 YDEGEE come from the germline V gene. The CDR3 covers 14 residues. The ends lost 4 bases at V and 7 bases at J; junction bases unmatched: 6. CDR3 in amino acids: CASSMRQGIGELFF. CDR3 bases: TGTGCCAGCAGCATGAGACAGGGGATCGGGGAGCTGTTTTTT. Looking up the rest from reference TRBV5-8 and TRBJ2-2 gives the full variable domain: EAGVTQSPTHLIKTRGQQATLRCSPISGHTSVYWYQQALGLGLQFLLWYDEGEERNRGNFPPRFSGRQFPNYSSELNVNALELEDSALYLCASSMRQGIGELFFGEGSRLTVL.

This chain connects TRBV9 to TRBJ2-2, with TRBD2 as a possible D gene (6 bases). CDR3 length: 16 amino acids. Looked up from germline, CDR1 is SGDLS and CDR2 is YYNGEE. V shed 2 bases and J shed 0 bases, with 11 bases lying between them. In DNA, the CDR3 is TGTGCCAGCAGCGTGCCGGGAGACACGAACACCGGGGAGCTGTTTTTT. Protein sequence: CASSVPGDTNTGELFF.

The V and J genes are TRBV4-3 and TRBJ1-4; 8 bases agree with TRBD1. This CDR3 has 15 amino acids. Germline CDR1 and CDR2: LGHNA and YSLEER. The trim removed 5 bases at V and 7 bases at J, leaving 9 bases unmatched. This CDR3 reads CASSNLDRAGEKLFF. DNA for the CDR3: TGCGCCAGCAGCAACTTGGACAGGGCGGGTGAAAAACTGTTTTTT.

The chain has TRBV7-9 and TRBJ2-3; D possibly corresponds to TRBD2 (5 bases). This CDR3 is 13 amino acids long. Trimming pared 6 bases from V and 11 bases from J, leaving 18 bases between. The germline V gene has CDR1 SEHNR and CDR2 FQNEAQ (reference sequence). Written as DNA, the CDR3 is TGTGCCAGCAGTCTGGACTCCCTAGAGGGGCAGTATTTT. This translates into CASSLDSLEGQYF. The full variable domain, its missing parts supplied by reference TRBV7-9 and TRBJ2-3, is DTGVSQNPRHKITKRGQNVTFRCDPISEHNRLYWYRQTLGQGPEFLTYFQNEAQLEKSRLLSDRFSAERPKGSFSTLEIQRTEQGDSAMYLCASSLDSLEGQYFGPGTRLTVL.

The CDR3, as DNA: TGCAGCGTTGAAGAGGGCCAGTACTATGGCTACACCTTC. The encoded protein is CSVEEGQYYGYTF. The chain joins TRBV29-1 to TRBJ1-2, with D hard to call. This CDR3 is built from 13 residues. V was shortened by 0 bases and J by 3 bases, with 8 bases between the two germline ends. The germline V gene has CDR1 SQVTM and CDR2 ANQGSEA.

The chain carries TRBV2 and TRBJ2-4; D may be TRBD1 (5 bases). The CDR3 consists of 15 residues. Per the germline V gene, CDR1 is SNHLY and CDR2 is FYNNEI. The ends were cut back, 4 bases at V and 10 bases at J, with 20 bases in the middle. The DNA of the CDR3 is TGTGCCAGCAGTGCTACAGGAGACCTTCGGCCTATTCAGTACTTC. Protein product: CASSATGDLRPIQYF.

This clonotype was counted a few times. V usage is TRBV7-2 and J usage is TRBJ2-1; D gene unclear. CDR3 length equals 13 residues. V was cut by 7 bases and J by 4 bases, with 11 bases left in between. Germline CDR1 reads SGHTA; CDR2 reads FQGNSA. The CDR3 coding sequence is TGTGCCAGCACCCTACAGAATTACAATGAGCAGTTCTTC. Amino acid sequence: CASTLQNYNEQFF.

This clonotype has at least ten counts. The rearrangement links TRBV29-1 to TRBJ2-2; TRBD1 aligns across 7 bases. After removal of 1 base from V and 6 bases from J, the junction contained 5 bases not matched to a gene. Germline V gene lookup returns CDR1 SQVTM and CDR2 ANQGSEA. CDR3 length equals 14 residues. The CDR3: CSVEGEQGPGELFF. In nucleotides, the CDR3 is TGCAGCGTTGAAGGAGAACAGGGGCCCGGGGAGCTGTTTTTT.

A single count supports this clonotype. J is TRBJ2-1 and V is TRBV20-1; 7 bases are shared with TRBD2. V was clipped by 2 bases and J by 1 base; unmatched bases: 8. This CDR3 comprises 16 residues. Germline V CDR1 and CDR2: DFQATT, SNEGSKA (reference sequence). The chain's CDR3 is CSARPYPGGSYNEQFF. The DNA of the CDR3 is TGCAGTGCTAGACCCTATCCGGGGGGATCCTACAATGAGCAGTTCTTC.

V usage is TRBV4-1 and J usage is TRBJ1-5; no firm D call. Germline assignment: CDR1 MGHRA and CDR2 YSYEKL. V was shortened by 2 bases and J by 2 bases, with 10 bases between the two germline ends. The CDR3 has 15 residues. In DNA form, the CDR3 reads TGCGCCAGCAGCCAAAATGCGGGTGGCAATCAGCCCCAGCATTTT. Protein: CASSQNAGGNQPQHF.

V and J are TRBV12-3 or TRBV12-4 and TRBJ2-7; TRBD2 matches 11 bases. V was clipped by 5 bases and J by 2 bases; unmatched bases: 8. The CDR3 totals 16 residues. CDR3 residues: CASSKPGLAVAYEQYF. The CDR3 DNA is TGTGCCAGCAGTAAACCGGGACTAGCGGTAGCCTACGAGCAGTACTTC.

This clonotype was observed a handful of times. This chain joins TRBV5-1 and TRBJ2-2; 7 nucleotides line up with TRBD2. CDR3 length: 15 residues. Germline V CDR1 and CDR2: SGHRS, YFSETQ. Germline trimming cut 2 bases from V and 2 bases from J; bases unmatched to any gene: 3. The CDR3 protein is CASSFSAGNTGELFF. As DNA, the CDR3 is TGCGCCAGCAGCTTCTCAGCGGGAAACACCGGGGAGCTGTTTTTT. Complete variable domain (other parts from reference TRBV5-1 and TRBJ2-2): KAGVTQTPRYLIKTRGQQVTLSCSPISGHRSVSWYQQTPGQGLQFLFEYFSETQRNKGNFPGRFSGRQFSNSRSEMNVSTLELGDSALYLCASSFSAGNTGELFFGEGSRLTVL.

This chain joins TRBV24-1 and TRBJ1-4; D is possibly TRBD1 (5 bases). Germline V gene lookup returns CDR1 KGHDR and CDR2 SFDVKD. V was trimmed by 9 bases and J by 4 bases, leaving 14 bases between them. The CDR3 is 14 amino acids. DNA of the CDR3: TGTGCCACCTCTGGTGCGGGGCTTAATGAAAAACTGTTTTTT. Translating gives CATSGAGLNEKLFF.

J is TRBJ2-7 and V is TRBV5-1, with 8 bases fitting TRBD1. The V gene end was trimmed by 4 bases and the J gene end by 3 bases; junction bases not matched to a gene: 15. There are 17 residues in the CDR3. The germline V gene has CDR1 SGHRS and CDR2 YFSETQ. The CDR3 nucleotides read TGCGCCAGCAGCGCAGCCGGGACAGGCGGTACTAGCTACGAGCAGTACTTC. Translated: CASSAAGTGGTSYEQYF.

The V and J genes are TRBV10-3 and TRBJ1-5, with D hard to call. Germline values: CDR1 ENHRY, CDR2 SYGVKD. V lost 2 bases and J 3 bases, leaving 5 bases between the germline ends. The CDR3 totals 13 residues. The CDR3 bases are TGTGCCATCAGTGAGACATCCAATCAGCCCCAGCATTTT. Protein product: CAISETSNQPQHF.

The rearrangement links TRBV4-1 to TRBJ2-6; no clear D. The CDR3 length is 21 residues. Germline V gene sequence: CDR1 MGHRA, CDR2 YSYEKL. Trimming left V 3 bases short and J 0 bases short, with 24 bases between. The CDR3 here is CASSQRTFHKLDSSGANVLTF. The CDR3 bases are TGCGCCAGCAGCCAGAGGACCTTCCACAAACTCGATAGCTCTGGGGCCAACGTCCTGACTTTC.

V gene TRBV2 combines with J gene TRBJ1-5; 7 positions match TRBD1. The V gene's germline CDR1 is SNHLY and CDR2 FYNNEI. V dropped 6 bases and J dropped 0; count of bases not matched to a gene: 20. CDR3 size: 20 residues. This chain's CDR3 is CASSEPNWDSEIYSNQPQHF. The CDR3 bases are TGTGCCAGCAGCGAGCCCAACTGGGACAGCGAAATCTATAGCAATCAGCCCCAGCATTTT. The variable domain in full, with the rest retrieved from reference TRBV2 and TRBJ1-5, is EPEVTQTPSHQVTQMGQEVILRCVPISNHLYFYWYRQILGQKVEFLVSFYNNEISEKSEIFDDQFSVERPDGSNFTLKIRSTKLEDSAMYFCASSEPNWDSEIYSNQPQHFGDGTRLSIL.

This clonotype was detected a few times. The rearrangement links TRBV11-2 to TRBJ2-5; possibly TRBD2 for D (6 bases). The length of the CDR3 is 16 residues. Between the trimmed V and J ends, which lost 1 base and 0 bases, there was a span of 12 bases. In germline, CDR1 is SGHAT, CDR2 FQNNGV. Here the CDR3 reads CASSLVGGANQETQYF. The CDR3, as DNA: TGTGCCAGCAGCTTAGTTGGAGGGGCGAACCAAGAGACCCAGTACTTC.

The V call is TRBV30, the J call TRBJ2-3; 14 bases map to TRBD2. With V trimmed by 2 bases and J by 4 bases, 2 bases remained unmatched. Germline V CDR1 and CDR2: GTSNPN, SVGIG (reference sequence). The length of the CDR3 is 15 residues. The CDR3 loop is CAWSLTSGGADTQYF. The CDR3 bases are TGTGCCTGGAGTTTGACTAGCGGGGGGGCAGATACGCAGTATTTT. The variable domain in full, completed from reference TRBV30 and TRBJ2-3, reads SQTIHQWPATLVQPVGSPLSLECTVEGTSNPNLYWYRQAAGRGLQLLFYSVGIGQISSEVPQNLSASRPQDRQFILSSKKLLLSDSGFYLCAWSLTSGGADTQYFGPGTRLTVL.

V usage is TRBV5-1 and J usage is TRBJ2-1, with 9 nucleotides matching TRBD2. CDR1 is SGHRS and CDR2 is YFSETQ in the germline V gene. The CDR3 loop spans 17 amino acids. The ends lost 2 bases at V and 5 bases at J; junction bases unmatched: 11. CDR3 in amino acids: CASSLVAGGPLHNEQFF. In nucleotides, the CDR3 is TGCGCCAGCAGCTTAGTCGCGGGAGGGCCTCTGCACAATGAGCAGTTCTTC. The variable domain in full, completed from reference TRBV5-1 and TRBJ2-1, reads KAGVTQTPRYLIKTRGQQVTLSCSPISGHRSVSWYQQTPGQGLQFLFEYFSETQRNKGNFPGRFSGRQFSNSRSEMNVSTLELGDSALYLCASSLVAGGPLHNEQFFGPGTRLTVL.

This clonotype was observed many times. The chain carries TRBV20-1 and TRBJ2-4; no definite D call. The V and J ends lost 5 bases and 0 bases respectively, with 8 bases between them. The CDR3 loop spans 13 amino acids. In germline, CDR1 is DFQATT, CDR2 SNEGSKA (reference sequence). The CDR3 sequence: CSAPMAAKNIQYF. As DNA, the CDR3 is TGCAGTGCTCCCATGGCAGCCAAAAACATTCAGTACTTC.

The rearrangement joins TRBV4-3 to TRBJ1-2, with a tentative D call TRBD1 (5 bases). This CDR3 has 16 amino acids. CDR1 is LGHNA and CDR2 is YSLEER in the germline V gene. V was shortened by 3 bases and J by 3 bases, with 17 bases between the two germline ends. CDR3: CASSHGRQPAYYGYTF. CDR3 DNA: TGCGCCAGCAGCCATGGAAGACAGCCCGCTTACTATGGCTACACCTTC.

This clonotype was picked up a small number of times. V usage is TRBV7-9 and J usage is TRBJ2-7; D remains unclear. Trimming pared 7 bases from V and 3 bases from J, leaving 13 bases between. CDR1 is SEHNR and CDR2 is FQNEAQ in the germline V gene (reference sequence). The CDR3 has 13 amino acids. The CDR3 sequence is CASNPSDGYEQYF. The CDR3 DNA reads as TGTGCCAGCAACCCTTCGGATGGCTACGAGCAGTACTTC. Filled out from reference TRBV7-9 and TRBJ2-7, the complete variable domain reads DTGVSQNPRHKITKRGQNVTFRCDPISEHNRLYWYRQTLGQGPEFLTYFQNEAQLEKSRLLSDRFSAERPKGSFSTLEIQRTEQGDSAMYLCASNPSDGYEQYFGPGTRLTVT.

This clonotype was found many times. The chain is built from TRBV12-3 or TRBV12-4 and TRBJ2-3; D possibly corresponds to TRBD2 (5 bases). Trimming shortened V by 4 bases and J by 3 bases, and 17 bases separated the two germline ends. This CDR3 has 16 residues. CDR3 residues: CASSSIDSVYTDTQYF. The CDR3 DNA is TGTGCCAGCAGTTCGATAGATAGCGTGTATACAGATACGCAGTATTTT.

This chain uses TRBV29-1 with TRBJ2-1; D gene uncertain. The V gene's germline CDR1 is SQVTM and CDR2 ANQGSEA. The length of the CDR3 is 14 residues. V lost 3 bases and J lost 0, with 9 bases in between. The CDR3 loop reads CSVDSVYSYNEQFF. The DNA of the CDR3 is TGCAGCGTTGATTCCGTTTACTCCTACAATGAGCAGTTCTTC.

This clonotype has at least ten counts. The CDR3 spells CASSYEPDEAFF. CDR3 DNA sequence: TGTGCCAGCAGTTACGAGCCCGATGAAGCTTTCTTT. The chain carries TRBV7-2 and TRBJ1-1; D gene uncertain. Germline V gene sequence: CDR1 SGHTA, CDR2 FQGNSA. V lost 6 bases, J lost 7 bases, and 12 bases lay in between. The CDR3 totals 12 residues.

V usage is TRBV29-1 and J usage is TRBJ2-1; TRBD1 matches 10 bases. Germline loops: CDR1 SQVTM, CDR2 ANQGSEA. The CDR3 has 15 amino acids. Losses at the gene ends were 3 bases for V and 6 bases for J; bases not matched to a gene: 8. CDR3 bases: TGCAGCGTTGAGGGGGACAGGGGCATGATCAATGAGCAGTTCTTC. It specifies CSVEGDRGMINEQFF.

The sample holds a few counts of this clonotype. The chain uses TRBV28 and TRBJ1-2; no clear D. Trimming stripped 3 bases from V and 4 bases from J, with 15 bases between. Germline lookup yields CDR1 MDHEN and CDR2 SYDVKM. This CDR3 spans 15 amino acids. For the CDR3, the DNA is TGTGCCAGCAGTTTTATCACAGCCGGTTTCTATGGCTACACCTTC. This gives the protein CASSFITAGFYGYTF.

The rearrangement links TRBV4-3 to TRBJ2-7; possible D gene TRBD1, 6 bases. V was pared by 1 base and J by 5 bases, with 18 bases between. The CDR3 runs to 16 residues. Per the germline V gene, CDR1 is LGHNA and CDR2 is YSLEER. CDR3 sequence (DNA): TGCGCCAGCAGCCAAGTCCCCAGGGGAAGAATCGACGAGCAGTACTTC. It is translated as CASSQVPRGRIDEQYF.

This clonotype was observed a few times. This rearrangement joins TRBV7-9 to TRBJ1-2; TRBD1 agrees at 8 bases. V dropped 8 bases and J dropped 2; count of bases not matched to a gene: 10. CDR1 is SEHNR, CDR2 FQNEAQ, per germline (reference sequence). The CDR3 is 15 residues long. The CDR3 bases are TGTGCCAGCTTCAGTCCTGACAGGGGCAACTATGGCTACACCTTC. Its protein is CASFSPDRGNYGYTF.